This T cell receptor beta chain was sequenced for a study of CD8 T cells in ankylosing spondylitis. Study-level results: Previously reported in reactive arthritis synovial fluid and blood were some of the motif variants. From matched ankylosing spondylitis synovial fluid, disease-linked clones were reportedly recovered at significantly enriched levels. A motif of seven or eight highly homologous TCR beta variants was seen as apparently characteristic of ankylosing spondylitis blood.

Germline V gives CDR1 LGHDT, CDR2 YNNKEL (reference sequence). The ends lost 0 bases at V and 0 bases at J; junction bases unmatched: 0. The CDR3 loop spans 18 amino acids. Quantitative 5'-RACE was performed with molecular barcodes, and it yielded the TCR beta libraries. TCRdb reprocessed the 5' RACE reads via MiXCR and lists one record per CDR3 protein. The sample includes roughly 180,000 distinct CDR3 sequences, around 10% of them seen just once. This clonotype was detected ten times or more. Its cognate antigen is unknown. Sequenced sample: blood, either unsorted or a sorted T cell fraction (not recorded which). The sequence came from a male donor with ankylosing spondylitis or in good health (not recorded which). The V call is TRBV3-1, the J call TRBJ2-1; 15 positions match TRBD2. CDR3 protein: CASSQEGLAGGSYNEQFF. For the CDR3, the DNA is TGTGCCAGCAGCCAAGAGGGACTAGCGGGGGGCTCCTACAATGAGCAGTTCTTC.